This T cell receptor beta chain is from a study of yellow fever vaccine responses in identical twins. Study results and limitations: Vaccine T cell responses of twins reportedly seemed partly convergent and partly personalized.

TCRdb ran MiXCR on the RT-PCR reads and lists one entry per CDR3 protein. The table lists thousands of distinct CDR3 sequences, about three quarters of them singletons. Of note for this clonotype: Its antigen remains unknown.

The germline V gene encodes CDR1 SGHDN and CDR2 FVKESK. The length of the CDR3 is 17 residues. Deletions cut 4 bases from V and 0 bases from J, with 16 bases between. The TCR sequence derives from a woman under 30 who received the yellow fever vaccine. Material: T cells from blood (PBMCs), unsorted or a sorted subset (not recorded which), obtained before or after yellow fever vaccination (not recorded which). The chain joins TRBV14 to TRBJ1-3, with D possibly being TRBD1 (5 bases). In DNA form, the CDR3 reads TGTGCCAGCAGCCCACAAAGGGGTTATTTCTCTGGAAACACCATATATTTT. This translates into CASSPQRGYFSGNTIYF.